What follows describes a single T cell receptor (beta chain). Germline and junction disagree at one end, which may indicate a read error. This sample is drawn from a study of CD8+CD57+ T cells in acquired aplastic anemia. Genomic DNA constituted the template upon which TCR beta VDJ and CDR3 profiling was performed. TCRdb re-analysed the reads in MiXCR, keeping a single row per CDR3 protein. The top ten clones hold 2.5% to 3.5% of a sample with about 180,000 distinct CDR3 sequences, approximately 46% of them seen once. CDR1 is LNHDA and CDR2 is SQIVND in the germline V gene (reference sequence). The CDR3 runs 15 residues.

The chain combines TRBV19 with TRBJ2-7; D might be TRBD2 (6 bases). The sequence was collected from a human donor in good health. The sequenced material came from sorted CD4+, CD8+, or CD8+CD57+ T cells (not recorded which) from PBMCs. CDR3 sequence: CASSDLAAGTYAQYF. As DNA, the CDR3 is TGTGCCAGTAGTGACTTAGCGGCTGGGACCTACGCGCAGTACTTC.